A single TCR beta chain is shown here with its context. The template for TCR beta VDJ and CDR3 sequence profiling was genomic DNA. TCRdb ran MiXCR on the reads and lists one entry per CDR3 protein. Among some 160,000 distinct CDR3 sequences listed, around 48% were seen once. The patients chosen for sequencing had shown expansion of CD8+CD57+ cells (detected by flow cytometry). The sample belongs to a study of CD8+CD57+ T cells in acquired aplastic anemia. Germline CDR1 is DFQATT and CDR2 is SNEGSKA (reference sequence). The CDR3 totals 13 residues. V was trimmed by 3 bases and J by 9 bases, leaving 15 bases between them.

The receptor's source is a human donor with aplastic anemia. This chain links TRBV20-1 with TRBJ1-5; the D is unclear. The sample comprised sorted CD4+, CD8+, or CD8+CD57+ T cells (not recorded which) from PBMCs. The CDR3 DNA sequence: TGCAGTGCTAGGTCAGTAGCCCTAGGGCCCCAGCATTTT. Translating gives CSARSVALGPQHF.